The clone carrying this T cell receptor (beta chain) has a handful of counts. Its antigen is undetermined. Cells sorted as Tregs were CD4+, CD25+ and CD127-/low. Semi-nested PCR with Nested Universal Primer A followed constant-region reverse priming of full-length variable regions. TCRdb redid the calling of the 5' RACE reads with MiXCR, one entry per CDR3 protein. In the table there are approximately 50,000 distinct CDR3 sequences, less than 25% of which are singletons. General study findings and limits: The larger-cohort validation was restricted to a single TCR beta V-J rearrangement rather than whole repertoires.

This CDR3 region has 15 residues. CDR1 SGHRS and CDR2 YFSETQ come from the germline V gene. Trimming took off 0 bases at V and 2 bases at J, with 10 bases between the two ends. V is TRBV5-1 and J is TRBJ2-3; TRBD2 might be the D (5 bases). The clonotype originates from a female donor with breast cancer. The sequenced sample consisted of tumor-infiltrating Tregs sorted from the breast tumor. In nucleotides, the CDR3 is TGCGCCAGCAGCTTGGATAGCGAGACCACAGATACGCAGTATTTT. Its translation is CASSLDSETTDTQYF.